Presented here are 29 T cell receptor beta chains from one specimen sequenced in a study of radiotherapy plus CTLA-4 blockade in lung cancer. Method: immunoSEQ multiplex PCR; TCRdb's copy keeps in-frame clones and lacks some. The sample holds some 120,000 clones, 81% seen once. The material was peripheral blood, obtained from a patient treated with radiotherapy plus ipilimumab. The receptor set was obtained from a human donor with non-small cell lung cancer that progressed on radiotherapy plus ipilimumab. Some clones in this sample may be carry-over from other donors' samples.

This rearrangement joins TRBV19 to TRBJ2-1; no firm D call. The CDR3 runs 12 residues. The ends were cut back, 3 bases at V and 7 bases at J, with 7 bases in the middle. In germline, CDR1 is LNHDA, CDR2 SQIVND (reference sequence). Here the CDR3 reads CASSILRNEQFF. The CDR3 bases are TGTGCCAGTAGTATCCTTAGGAATGAGCAGTTCTTC.

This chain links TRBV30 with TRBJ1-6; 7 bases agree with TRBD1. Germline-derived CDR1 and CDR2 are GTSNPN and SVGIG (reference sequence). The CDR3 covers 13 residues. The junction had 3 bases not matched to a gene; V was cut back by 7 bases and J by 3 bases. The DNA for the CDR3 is TGTGCCTTCCGGGACAGCTATAATTCACCCCTCCACTTT. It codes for CAFRDSYNSPLHF.

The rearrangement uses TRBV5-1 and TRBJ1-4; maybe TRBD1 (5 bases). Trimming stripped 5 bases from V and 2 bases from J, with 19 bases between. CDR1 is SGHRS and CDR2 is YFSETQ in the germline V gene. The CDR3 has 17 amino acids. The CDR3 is CASSREGGWGTNEKLFF. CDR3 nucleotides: TGCGCCAGCAGTCGTGAAGGAGGGTGGGGGACTAATGAAAAACTGTTTTTT.

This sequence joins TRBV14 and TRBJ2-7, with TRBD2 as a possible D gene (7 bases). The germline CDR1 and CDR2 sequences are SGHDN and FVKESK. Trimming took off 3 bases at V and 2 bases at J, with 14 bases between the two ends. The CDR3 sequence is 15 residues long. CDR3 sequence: CASSQAGAGTYEQYF. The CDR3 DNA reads TGTGCCAGCAGCCAGGCGGGGGCAGGAACCTACGAGCAGTACTTC. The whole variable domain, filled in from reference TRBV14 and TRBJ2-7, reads EAGVTQFPSHSVIEKGQTVTLRCDPISGHDNLYWYRRVMGKEIKFLLHFVKESKQDESGMPNNRFLAERTGGTYSTLKVQPAELEDSGVYFCASSQAGAGTYEQYFGPGTRLTVT.

The DNA for the CDR3 is TGTGCCAGCAGTCCAAACCCCAGGTACTATGGCTACACCTTC. Protein sequence: CASSPNPRYYGYTF. This chain joins TRBV9 and TRBJ1-2, with D uncertain. CDR1 and CDR2 from the germline V gene are SGDLS and YYNGEE. The V end lost 5 bases, the J end lost 3 bases, and 14 bases lay between the germline ends. The CDR3 runs 14 residues.

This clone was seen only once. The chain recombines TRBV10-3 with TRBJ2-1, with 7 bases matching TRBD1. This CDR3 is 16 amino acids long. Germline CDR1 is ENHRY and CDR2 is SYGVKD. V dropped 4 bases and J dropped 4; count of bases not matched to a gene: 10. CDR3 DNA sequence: TGTGCCATCAGTGGTGAGACAGGGCGGTCATACAATGAGCAGTTCTTC. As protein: CAISGETGRSYNEQFF.

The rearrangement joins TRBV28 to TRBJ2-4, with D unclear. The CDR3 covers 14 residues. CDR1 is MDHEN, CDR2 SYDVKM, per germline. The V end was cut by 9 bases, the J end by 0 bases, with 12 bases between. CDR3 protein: CASRPPVAKNIQYF. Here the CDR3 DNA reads TGTGCCAGTCGCCCGCCTGTAGCCAAAAACATTCAGTACTTC.

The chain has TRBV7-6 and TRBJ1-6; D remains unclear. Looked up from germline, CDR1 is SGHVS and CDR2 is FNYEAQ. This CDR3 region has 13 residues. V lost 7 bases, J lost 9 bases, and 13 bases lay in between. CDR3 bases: TGTGCCAGCACCCAACTAGAGATTTCACCCCTCCACTTT. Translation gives CASTQLEISPLHF.

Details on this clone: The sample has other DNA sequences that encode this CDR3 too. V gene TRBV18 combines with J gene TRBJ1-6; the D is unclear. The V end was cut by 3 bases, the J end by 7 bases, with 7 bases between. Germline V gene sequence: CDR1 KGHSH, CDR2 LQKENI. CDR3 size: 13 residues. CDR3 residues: CASSPAGNSPLHF. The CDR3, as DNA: TGTGCCAGCTCACCGGCAGGCAATTCACCCCTCCACTTT.

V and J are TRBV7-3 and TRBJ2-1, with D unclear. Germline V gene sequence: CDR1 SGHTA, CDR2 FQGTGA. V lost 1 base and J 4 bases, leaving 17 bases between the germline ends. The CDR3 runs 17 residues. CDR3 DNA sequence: TGTGCCAGCAGCTTAAATTCACAATCAAGATATTACAATGAGCAGTTCTTC. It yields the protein CASSLNSQSRYYNEQFF.

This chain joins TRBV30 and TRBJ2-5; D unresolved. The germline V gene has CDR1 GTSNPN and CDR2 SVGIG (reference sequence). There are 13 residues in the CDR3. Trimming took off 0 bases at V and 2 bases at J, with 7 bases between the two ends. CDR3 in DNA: TGTGCCTGGAGTGTTAGGGCACAAGAGACCCAGTACTTC. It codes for CAWSVRAQETQYF.

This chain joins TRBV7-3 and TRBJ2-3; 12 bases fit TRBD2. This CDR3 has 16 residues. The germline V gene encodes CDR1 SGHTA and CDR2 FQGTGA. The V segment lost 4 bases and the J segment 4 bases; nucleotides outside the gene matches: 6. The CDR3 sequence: CASSYLAGGQSDTQYF. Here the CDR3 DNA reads TGTGCCAGCAGCTACCTAGCGGGGGGGCAGTCAGATACGCAGTATTTT.

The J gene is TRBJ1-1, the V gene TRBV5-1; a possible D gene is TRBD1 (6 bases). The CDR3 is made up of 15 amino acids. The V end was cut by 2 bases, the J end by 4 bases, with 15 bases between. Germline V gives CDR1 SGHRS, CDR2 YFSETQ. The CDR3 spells CASSLQGSLITEAFF. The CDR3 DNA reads TGCGCCAGCAGCTTACAGGGTAGTCTCATCACTGAAGCTTTCTTT.

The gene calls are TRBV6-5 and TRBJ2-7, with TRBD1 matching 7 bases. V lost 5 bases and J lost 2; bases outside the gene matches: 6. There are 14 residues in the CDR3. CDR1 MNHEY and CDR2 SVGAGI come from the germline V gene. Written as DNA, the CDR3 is TGTGCCAGCAGTCAGAGGGGGCGGCCCTACGAGCAGTACTTC. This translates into CASSQRGRPYEQYF.

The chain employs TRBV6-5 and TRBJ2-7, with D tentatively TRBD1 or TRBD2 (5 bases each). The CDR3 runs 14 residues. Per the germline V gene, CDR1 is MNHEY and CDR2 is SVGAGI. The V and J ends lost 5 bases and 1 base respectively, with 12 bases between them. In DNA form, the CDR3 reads TGTGCCAGCAGTAACCGGGACGTATCCTACGAGCAGTACTTC. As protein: CASSNRDVSYEQYF.

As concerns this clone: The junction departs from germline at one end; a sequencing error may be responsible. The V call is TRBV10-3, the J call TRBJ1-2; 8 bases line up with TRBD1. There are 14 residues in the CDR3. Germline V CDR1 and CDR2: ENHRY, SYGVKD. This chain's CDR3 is CAISESARGPLPYF. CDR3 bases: TGTGCCATCAGTGAAAGTGCCAGGGGGCCCCTCCCTTATTTC.

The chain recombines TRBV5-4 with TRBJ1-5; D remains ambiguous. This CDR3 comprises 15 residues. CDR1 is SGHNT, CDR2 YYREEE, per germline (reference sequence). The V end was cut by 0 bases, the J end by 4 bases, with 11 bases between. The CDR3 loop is CASSLANRRNQPQHF. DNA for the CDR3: TGTGCCAGCAGCTTGGCCAATCGCCGGAATCAGCCCCAGCATTTT.

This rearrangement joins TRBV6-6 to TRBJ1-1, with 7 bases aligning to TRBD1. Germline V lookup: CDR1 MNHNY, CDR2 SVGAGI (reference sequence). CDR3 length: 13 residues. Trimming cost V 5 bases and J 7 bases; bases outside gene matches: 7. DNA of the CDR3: TGTGCCAGCAGTAGGGACAGCGGGTATGAAGCTTTCTTT. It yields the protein CASSRDSGYEAFF.

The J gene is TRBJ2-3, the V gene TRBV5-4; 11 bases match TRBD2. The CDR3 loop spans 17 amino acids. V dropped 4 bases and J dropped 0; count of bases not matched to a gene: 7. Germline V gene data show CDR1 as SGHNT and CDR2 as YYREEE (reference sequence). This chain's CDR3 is CASSVRLAGPSTDTQYF. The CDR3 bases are TGTGCCAGCAGCGTAAGACTAGCGGGGCCTAGCACAGATACGCAGTATTTT.

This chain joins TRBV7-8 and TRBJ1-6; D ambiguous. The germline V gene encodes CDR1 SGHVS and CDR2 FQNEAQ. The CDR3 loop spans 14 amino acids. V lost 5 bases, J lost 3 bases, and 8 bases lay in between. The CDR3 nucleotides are TGTGCCAGCAGCCCAAGTTTCTATAATTCACCCCTCCACTTT. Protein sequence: CASSPSFYNSPLHF.

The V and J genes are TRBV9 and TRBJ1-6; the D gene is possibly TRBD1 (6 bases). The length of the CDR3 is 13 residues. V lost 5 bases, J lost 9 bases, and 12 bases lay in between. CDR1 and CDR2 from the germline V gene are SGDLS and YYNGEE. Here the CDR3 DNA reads TGTGCCAGCAGACGGACAGAATTTTCACCCCTCCACTTT. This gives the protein CASRRTEFSPLHF.

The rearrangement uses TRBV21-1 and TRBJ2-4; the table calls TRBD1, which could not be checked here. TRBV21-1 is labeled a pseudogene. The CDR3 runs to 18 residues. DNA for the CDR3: TGTGCCAGCAGCAGACGCCGACAGGGGAGCGAAACCAAAAACATTCAGTACTTC. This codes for CASSRRRQGSETKNIQYF.

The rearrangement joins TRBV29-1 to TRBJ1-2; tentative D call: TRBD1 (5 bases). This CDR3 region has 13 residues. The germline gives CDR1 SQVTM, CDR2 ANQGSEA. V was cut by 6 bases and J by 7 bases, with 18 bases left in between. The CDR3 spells CSVPPFQGAGYTF. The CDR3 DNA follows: TGCAGCGTGCCCCCTTTCCAGGGCGCTGGCTACACCTTC.

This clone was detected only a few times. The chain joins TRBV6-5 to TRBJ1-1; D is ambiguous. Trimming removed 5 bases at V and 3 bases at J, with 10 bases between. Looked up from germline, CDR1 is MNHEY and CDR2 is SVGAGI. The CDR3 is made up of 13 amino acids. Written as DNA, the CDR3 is TGTGCCAGCAGTGAATATGTGGACACTGAAGCTTTCTTT. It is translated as CASSEYVDTEAFF.

This chain's CDR3 is CASSRGTSGVYTQYF. The CDR3 DNA follows: TGCGCCAGCAGCCGCGGGACTTCAGGGGTTTATACGCAGTATTTT. The chain is built from TRBV4-1 and TRBJ2-3; D might be TRBD1 or TRBD2, each matching 6 bases. Germline loops: CDR1 MGHRA, CDR2 YSYEKL. The CDR3 is 15 residues long. V dropped 4 bases and J dropped 7 bases, with 18 bases sitting between them.

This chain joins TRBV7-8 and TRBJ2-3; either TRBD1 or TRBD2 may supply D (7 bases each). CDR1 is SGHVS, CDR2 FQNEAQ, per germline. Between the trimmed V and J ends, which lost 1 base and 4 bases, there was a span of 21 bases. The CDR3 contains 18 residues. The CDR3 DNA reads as TGTGCCAGCAGCTTAGTACAGGGAGGGGGCGGTCATGCAGATACGCAGTATTTT. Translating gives CASSLVQGGGGHADTQYF.

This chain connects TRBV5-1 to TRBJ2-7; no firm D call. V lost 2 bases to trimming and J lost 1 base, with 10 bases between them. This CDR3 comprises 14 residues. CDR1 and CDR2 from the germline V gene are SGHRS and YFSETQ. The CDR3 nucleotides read TGCGCCAGCAGCTTCGCACAGAAGTCCTACGAGCAGTACTTC. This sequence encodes CASSFAQKSYEQYF.

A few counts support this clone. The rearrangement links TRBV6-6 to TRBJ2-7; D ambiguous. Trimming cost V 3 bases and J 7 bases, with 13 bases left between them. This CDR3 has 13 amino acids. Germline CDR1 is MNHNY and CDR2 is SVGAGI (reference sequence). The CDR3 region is CASSYNSAAEQYF. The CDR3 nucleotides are TGTGCCAGCAGTTATAACAGCGCGGCTGAGCAGTACTTC.

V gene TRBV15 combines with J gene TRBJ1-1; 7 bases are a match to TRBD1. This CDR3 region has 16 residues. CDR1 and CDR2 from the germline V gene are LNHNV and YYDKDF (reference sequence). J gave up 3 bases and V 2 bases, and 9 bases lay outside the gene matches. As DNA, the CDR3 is TGTGCCACCAGCAGAAACAGGGGCGGGTCGTACACTGAAGCTTTCTTT. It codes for CATSRNRGGSYTEAFF.